Detailed here is one TCR beta chain. The data originate from a study of blood T cell repertoires in COVID-19. Study-wide background: Sample material is recorded as cDNA or gDNA derived from T cells, B-cell-depleted T cells, or PBMCs.

The table came from immunoSEQ multiplex PCR; TCRdb's copy has only in-frame clones and leaves some out. The table lists 110,000 or so clones, 85% of them singletons. There are 14 residues in the CDR3. V dropped 7 bases and J dropped 3 bases, with 15 bases sitting between them. The germline gives CDR1 SNHLY, CDR2 FYNNEI. Sequencing was carried out using peripheral blood. The receptor's source is a human donor in a cohort sampled during active COVID-19. This chain joins TRBV2 and TRBJ2-5; D is perhaps TRBD2 (6 bases). This chain's CDR3 is CASNKNGGKETQYF. As DNA, the CDR3 is TGTGCCAGCAACAAAAATGGGGGGAAAGAGACCCAGTACTTC.